Each of the 14 T cell receptor beta chains below was sequenced from the same sample in a study of T cells in Graves' hyperthyroidism and ophthalmopathy (dated by TCRdb to the late 2010s). Libraries came from multiplex PCR. Sequencing relied on an Illumina HiSeq 2000. TCR beta CDR3 regions were amplified from RNA transcripts. The TCR CDR3 was subjected to a first round of RT-PCR using the HTBI primer set and the Qiagen OneStep RT-PCR kit. TCRdb cleaned the public reads at Q25 with fastp, built clones with MiXCR and kept in-frame beta chains. Each entry merges the rows of one CDR3 protein and shows their most common DNA and genes. This sample gives about 640,000 distinct CDR3 sequences in total; more than 20% of them show up just once. 34% of the sample belongs to the ten largest clones. Input material: blood. The receptors stem from a young man with Graves' ophthalmopathy.

V gene TRBV6-1 combines with J gene TRBJ2-7; D could derive from TRBD1 or TRBD2 (5 bases each). Germline V gene sequence: CDR1 MNHNS, CDR2 SASEGT. The V and J ends lost 8 bases and 3 bases respectively, with 11 bases between them. The CDR3 contains 12 residues. The CDR3 DNA is TGTGCCAGCGCCCAGAGGGGCTACGAGCAGTACTTC. It specifies CASAQRGYEQYF.

This chain connects TRBV20-1 to TRBJ1-5, with D uncertain. The V end lost 1 base, the J end lost 9 bases, and 13 bases lay between the germline ends. CDR1 and CDR2 from the germline V gene are DFQATT and SNEGSKA (reference sequence). The CDR3 totals 13 residues. The CDR3 DNA sequence: TGCAGTGCTAGAGTAACCGTCCAGAGGCCCCAGCATTTT. Encoded protein: CSARVTVQRPQHF.

This clonotype was seen a few times. The genes are TRBV29-1 and TRBJ2-2, with TRBD2 matching 14 bases. J lost 6 bases, V lost 4 bases, and 16 bases had no gene match. The CDR3 spans 19 residues. Germline CDR1 is SQVTM and CDR2 is ANQGSEA. The CDR3: CSVGPGGRGLAGDPGELFF. Written as DNA, the CDR3 is TGCAGCGTTGGCCCGGGAGGCAGGGGACTAGCGGGAGATCCCGGGGAGCTGTTTTTT.

This clonotype turned up a few times. The chain has TRBV7-2 and TRBJ2-7; D not certain. There are 12 residues in the CDR3. Germline V gives CDR1 SGHTA, CDR2 FQGNSA. Between the trimmed V and J ends, which lost 5 bases and 7 bases, there was a span of 12 bases. In DNA form, the CDR3 reads TGTGCCAGCAGCCAGGCGCACTCGGAGCAGTACTTC. This gives the protein CASSQAHSEQYF.

This clonotype was observed a few times. This chain links TRBV9 with TRBJ2-3, with D possibly matching TRBD1 (5 bases). Germline V lookup: CDR1 SGDLS, CDR2 YYNGEE. The CDR3 sequence is 15 residues long. V was cut by 3 bases and J by 2 bases, with 13 bases left in between. CDR3 protein: CASSGAGIFTDTQYF. CDR3 nucleotides: TGTGCCAGCAGCGGAGCAGGGATATTCACAGATACGCAGTATTTT.

This chain connects TRBV14 to TRBJ1-1; D might be TRBD1 (6 bases). CDR1 and CDR2 from the germline V gene are SGHDN and FVKESK. The CDR3 is 16 amino acids. The V end was cut by 3 bases, the J end by 1 base, with 15 bases between. Here the CDR3 reads CASSHLGQSENTEAFF. As DNA, the CDR3 is TGTGCCAGCAGCCATTTAGGACAGAGCGAGAACACTGAAGCTTTCTTT. The full variable domain, in which reference TRBV14 and TRBJ1-1 provide the parts outside the CDR3, is EAGVTQFPSHSVIEKGQTVTLRCDPISGHDNLYWYRRVMGKEIKFLLHFVKESKQDESGMPNNRFLAERTGGTYSTLKVQPAELEDSGVYFCASSHLGQSENTEAFFGQGTRLTVV.

This clonotype was counted only a few times. V is TRBV24-1 and J is TRBJ2-3, with 12 bases matching TRBD1. Trimming at V came to 9 bases and at J to 3 bases, leaving 12 bases not matched to a gene. Germline loops: CDR1 KGHDR, CDR2 SFDVKD. This CDR3 has 17 residues. The CDR3 bases are TGTGCCACCGGAAGCACCCCGGGACAGGGGGCTACAGATACGCAGTATTTT. This gives the protein CATGSTPGQGATDTQYF.

The chain carries TRBV27 and TRBJ1-5, with 8 bases aligning to TRBD1. Unmatched junction bases numbered 2, after V lost 4 bases and J lost 0 bases. This CDR3 has 15 amino acids. From germline, CDR1 is MNHEY and CDR2 SMNVEV (reference sequence). CDR3 sequence (DNA): TGTGCCAGCAGTTGGACAGGGCGTAGCAATCAGCCCCAGCATTTT. Protein sequence: CASSWTGRSNQPQHF.

This clonotype was seen a few times. This chain uses TRBV5-1 with TRBJ2-3; the match to TRBD2 covers 9 bases. The germline CDR1 and CDR2 sequences are SGHRS and YFSETQ. The CDR3 has 19 amino acids. V lost 0 bases and J lost 4; bases outside the gene matches: 15. CDR3 nucleotide sequence: TGCGCCAGCAGCTTGGTAGACTTTATAGCGGGAGTGGAGGCAGATACGCAGTATTTT. Its translation: CASSLVDFIAGVEADTQYF.

A few counts support this clonotype. DNA for the CDR3: TGTGCCAGCAGCGGGCCGGGACAGGGGTTTTACGAGCAGTACTTC. It yields the protein CASSGPGQGFYEQYF. The chain recombines TRBV11-2 with TRBJ2-7; TRBD1 matches 10 bases. There are 15 residues in the CDR3. Germline trimming cut 5 bases from V and 4 bases from J; bases unmatched to any gene: 8. CDR1 is SGHAT, CDR2 FQNNGV, per germline.

The chain combines TRBV4-3 with TRBJ2-1, with unresolved D. V lost 0 bases and J 8 bases, leaving 8 bases between the germline ends. In germline, CDR1 is LGHNA, CDR2 YSLEER. The CDR3 loop spans 13 amino acids. The CDR3, as DNA: TGCGCCAGCAGCCAAGACCACGGGTATGAGCAGTTCTTC. This sequence encodes CASSQDHGYEQFF.

The chain uses TRBV6-5 and TRBJ1-4; perhaps TRBD1 as D (5 bases). Germline V lookup: CDR1 MNHEY, CDR2 SVGAGI. The V end was cut by 4 bases, the J end by 7 bases, with 13 bases between. The CDR3 has 14 residues. The CDR3: CASSSSYGGEKLFF. The CDR3 nucleotides are TGTGCCAGCAGTTCCTCCTACGGGGGTGAAAAACTGTTTTTT.

This clonotype has just one count. At one end, the junction sequence differs from germline, possibly due to a read error. V gene TRBV6-1 combines with J gene TRBJ2-7, with D unclear. The CDR3 contains 14 residues. The germline V gene encodes CDR1 MNHNS and CDR2 SASEGT. CDR3 protein: CASSAERYSYERYF. CDR3 in DNA: TGTGCCAGCAGTGCGGAACGGTACTCCTACGAGCGGTACTTC.

CDR3 residues: CASTPDTYNEQFF. CDR3 bases: TGTGCCAGTACCCCGGACACCTACAATGAGCAGTTCTTC. The genes are TRBV19 and TRBJ2-1; possible D gene TRBD1, 5 bases. Germline V CDR1 and CDR2: LNHDA, SQIVND (reference sequence). The germline V and J ends were trimmed by 7 bases and 2 bases, with 9 bases remaining between them. This CDR3 contains 13 residues.